This T cell receptor beta chain was retrieved from a study of CD8 T cells in ankylosing spondylitis. Regarding the study as a whole: Disease-associated clones were CD8+ and fairly uncommon in peripheral blood. What seemed typical of ankylosing spondylitis blood was a TCR beta motif built from 8 or 9 highly homologous variants.

5'-RACE, quantitative and with molecular barcodes, yielded the TCR beta libraries. Via MiXCR, TCRdb re-called the 5' RACE reads, giving one row per CDR3 protein. The table has 400,000 or so distinct CDR3 sequences, 26% seen once. Note on this clonotype: Its specificity is not known.

The ends were cut back, 6 bases at V and 2 bases at J, with 25 bases in the middle. The CDR3 runs 17 residues. The germline V gene encodes CDR1 DFQATT and CDR2 SNEGSKA (reference sequence). This chain joins TRBV20-1 and TRBJ1-2; D may be TRBD1 (6 bases). Material: blood, either unsorted or a sorted T cell fraction (not recorded which). The receptor was isolated from a male donor with ankylosing spondylitis. The CDR3 region has the DNA TGCAGTGCAAGGGTCCGAGTACAGGGATTTCCCAACTATGGCTACACCTTC. Encoded protein: CSARVRVQGFPNYGYTF.